This T cell receptor beta chain derives from a study of cytomegalovirus exposure and HLA in healthy donors. Study-level points and caveats: Reported findings show TCR beta sequences accurately forecast HLA-A and HLA-B alleles in most subjects. In a later analysis, TCR association rates varied by HLA locus: DRB1 most, HLA-C fewest.

On this clone: Antigen: not known.

PCR employed 60 Vbeta and 13 Jbeta primers. Produced via immunoSEQ multiplex PCR; TCRdb's table is partial and in-frame only. Of tens of thousands of clones listed, roughly 88% were seen once; the top ten hold about an eighth. Germline lookup yields CDR1 SGHNT and CDR2 YYREEE (reference sequence). V trimming: 4 bases; J trimming: 3 bases; junction bases outside the gene matches: 0. The CDR3 contains 12 residues. The specimen sequenced was PBMCs. The chain joins TRBV5-4 to TRBJ2-7; TRBD1 matches 8 bases. This sequence originates from a woman aged 40-49 years in good health and CMV-seropositive. The CDR3 here is CASSGTGYEQYF. The DNA of the CDR3 is TGTGCCAGCAGCGGGACAGGCTACGAGCAGTACTTC.